The 11 T cell receptor beta chains below come from one sample, sequenced in a study of T cell changes during pregnancy in multiple sclerosis. Using immunoSEQ multiplex PCR, the repertoire was profiled, and TCRdb retains in-frame clones only, with some absent. The sample includes 90,000 to 100,000 clones, 94% of them seen just once. This specimen consisted of peripheral blood, obtained in the third trimester of pregnancy. The receptor source for this set is a female donor with multiple sclerosis, enrolled in a pregnancy study.

The J gene is TRBJ2-7, the V gene TRBV9; D gene ambiguous. Trimming took off 4 bases at V and 1 base at J, with 6 bases between the two ends. Germline V gene data show CDR1 as SGDLS and CDR2 as YYNGEE. The length of the CDR3 is 12 residues. The CDR3 is CASSSTSYEQYF. The CDR3, as DNA: TGTGCCAGCAGCTCGACTTCCTACGAGCAGTACTTC.

This chain uses TRBV19 with TRBJ1-3; no clear D. V shed 10 bases and J shed 4 bases, with 14 bases lying between them. The CDR3 is 13 amino acids. Germline V gene lookup returns CDR1 LNHDA and CDR2 SQIVND (reference sequence). The CDR3 is CATKDSFGNTIYF. CDR3 sequence (DNA): TGTGCCACGAAAGACTCCTTCGGAAACACCATATATTTT.

This clone was recorded a few times. This chain uses TRBV30 with TRBJ1-1; tentative D call: TRBD1 (5 bases). The germline V gene encodes CDR1 GTSNPN and CDR2 SVGIG (reference sequence). This CDR3 contains 13 residues. V shed 3 bases and J shed 3 bases, with 11 bases lying between them. The CDR3 nucleotides are TGTGCCTGGAGCGTCAGGGAGGACACTGAAGCTTTCTTT. It is translated as CAWSVREDTEAFF. Full variable domain (outside the CDR3, taken from reference TRBV30 and TRBJ1-1): SQTIHQWPATLVQPVGSPLSLECTVEGTSNPNLYWYRQAAGRGLQLLFYSVGIGQISSEVPQNLSASRPQDRQFILSSKKLLLSDSGFYLCAWSVREDTEAFFGQGTRLTVV.

The V gene is TRBV14, the J gene TRBJ2-5; 11 positions agree with TRBD2. V lost 4 bases to trimming and J lost 5 bases; unmatched junction nucleotides: 9. CDR3 length: 16 amino acids. Germline lookup yields CDR1 SGHDN and CDR2 FVKESK. The CDR3 DNA reads as TGTGCCAGCAGCCGCCTACTAGCGGGAGCGGTGGAGACCCAGTACTTC. Translation: CASSRLLAGAVETQYF.

This clone appeared a few times. The V gene is TRBV27, the J gene TRBJ1-5; no clear D. Germline loops: CDR1 MNHEY, CDR2 SMNVEV (reference sequence). This CDR3 spans 14 amino acids. The V end lost 2 bases, the J end lost 6 bases, and 11 bases lay between the germline ends. CDR3 protein: CASSLTLGVQPQHF. The CDR3 bases are TGTGCCAGCAGTTTAACCTTGGGCGTTCAGCCCCAGCATTTT.

The chain recombines TRBV10-3 with TRBJ1-2; D perhaps matches TRBD1 (5 bases). The germline gives CDR1 ENHRY, CDR2 SYGVKD. V lost 4 bases, J lost 0 bases, and 12 bases lay in between. The CDR3 is 15 residues long. The CDR3: CAISAREGTNYGYTF. The CDR3, as DNA: TGTGCCATCAGTGCCAGGGAAGGAACTAACTATGGCTACACCTTC.

V gene TRBV19 combines with J gene TRBJ2-2, with TRBD1 identical over 9 bases. The V segment lost 7 bases and the J segment 7 bases; nucleotides outside the gene matches: 7. This CDR3 has 14 amino acids. CDR1 and CDR2 from the germline V gene are LNHDA and SQIVND (reference sequence). CDR3 in DNA: TGTGCCAGTAATTACAGGGGGCTCGTCGGGGAGCTGTTTTTT. The encoded protein is CASNYRGLVGELFF.

The chain recombines TRBV7-9 with TRBJ2-1; 10 bases are a match to TRBD2. From germline, CDR1 is SEHNR and CDR2 FQNEAQ (reference sequence). V was clipped by 3 bases and J by 4 bases; unmatched bases: 6. This CDR3 spans 16 amino acids. Written as DNA, the CDR3 is TGTGCCAGCAGCTTTAGCCGGACTAGCGGTTACAATGAGCAGTTCTTC. The encoded protein is CASSFSRTSGYNEQFF.

The chain employs TRBV6-5 and TRBJ1-5, with D possibly matching TRBD1 (6 bases). Trimming pared 0 bases from V and 2 bases from J, leaving 11 bases between. Germline V gene data show CDR1 as MNHEY and CDR2 as SVGAGI. The CDR3 is 16 residues long. The CDR3 DNA sequence: TGTGCCAGCAGTTACTCGAGGGAGGGGGGCAATCAGCCCCAGCATTTT. Its protein is CASSYSREGGNQPQHF.

This clone appeared once. The V and J genes are TRBV15 and TRBJ2-6; 7 bases align to TRBD1. The CDR3 covers 16 residues. J was trimmed by 3 bases and V by 2 bases; bases with no gene match: 4. Germline CDR1 is LNHNV and CDR2 is YYDKDF (reference sequence). The CDR3 spells CATSRTTGIGANVLTF. CDR3 nucleotides: TGTGCCACCAGCAGAACGACAGGGATTGGGGCCAACGTCCTGACTTTC.

The gene calls are TRBV5-4 and TRBJ2-1; 8 nucleotides match TRBD2. CDR1 is SGHNT and CDR2 is YYREEE in the germline V gene (reference sequence). The length of the CDR3 is 18 residues. V lost 4 bases, J lost 5 bases, and 17 bases stayed unmatched. The CDR3 nucleotides are TGTGCCAGCAGCCGAAACTTCCCGGGACTAGGCGCGGACAATGAGCAGTTCTTC. It codes for CASSRNFPGLGADNEQFF.